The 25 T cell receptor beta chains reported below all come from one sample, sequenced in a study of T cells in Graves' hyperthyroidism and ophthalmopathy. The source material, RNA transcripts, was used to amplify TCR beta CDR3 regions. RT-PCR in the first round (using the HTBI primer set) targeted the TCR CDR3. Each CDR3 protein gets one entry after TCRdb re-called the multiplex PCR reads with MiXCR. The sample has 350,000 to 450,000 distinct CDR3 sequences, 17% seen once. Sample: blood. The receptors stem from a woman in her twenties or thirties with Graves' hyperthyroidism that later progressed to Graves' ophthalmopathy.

CDR3 sequence: CASTRGALQYF. The DNA of the CDR3 is TGCGCCAGCACACGGGGGGCCCTGCAGTACTTC. The chain joins TRBV5-1 to TRBJ2-7; D is perhaps TRBD2 (7 bases). Germline CDR1 and CDR2: SGHRS and YFSETQ. The CDR3 covers 11 residues. Deletions cut 6 bases from V and 9 bases from J, with 13 bases between.

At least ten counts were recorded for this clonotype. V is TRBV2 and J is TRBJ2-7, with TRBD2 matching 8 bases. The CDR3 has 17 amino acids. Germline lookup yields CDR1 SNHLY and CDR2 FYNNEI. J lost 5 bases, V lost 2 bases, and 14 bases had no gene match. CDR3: CASSESGVGSGKNEQYF. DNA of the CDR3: TGTGCCAGCAGTGAATCTGGGGTTGGTAGCGGGAAGAACGAGCAGTACTTC.

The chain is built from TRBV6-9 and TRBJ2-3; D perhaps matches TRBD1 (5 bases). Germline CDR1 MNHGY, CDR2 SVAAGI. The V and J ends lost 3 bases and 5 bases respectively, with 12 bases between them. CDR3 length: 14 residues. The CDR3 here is CASSYLAGIDTQYF. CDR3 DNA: TGTGCCAGCAGTTACTTGGCAGGGATAGATACGCAGTATTTT.

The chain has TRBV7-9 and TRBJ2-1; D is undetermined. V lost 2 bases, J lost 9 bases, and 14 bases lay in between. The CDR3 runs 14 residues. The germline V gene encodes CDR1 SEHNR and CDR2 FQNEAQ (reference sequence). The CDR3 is CASSLSGGASEQFF. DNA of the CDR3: TGTGCCAGCAGCTTATCCGGCGGCGCAAGTGAGCAGTTCTTC.

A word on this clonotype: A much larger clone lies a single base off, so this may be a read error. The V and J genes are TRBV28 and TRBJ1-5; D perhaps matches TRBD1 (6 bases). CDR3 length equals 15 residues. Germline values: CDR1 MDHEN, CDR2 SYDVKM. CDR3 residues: CASSLGRGFNRPQHF. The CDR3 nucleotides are TGTGCCAGCAGTTTAGGCAGGGGATTTAATCGGCCCCAGCATTTT.

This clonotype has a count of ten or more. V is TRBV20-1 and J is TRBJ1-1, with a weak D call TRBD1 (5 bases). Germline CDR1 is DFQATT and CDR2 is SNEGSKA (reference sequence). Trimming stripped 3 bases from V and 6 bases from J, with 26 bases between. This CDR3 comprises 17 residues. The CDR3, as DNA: TGCAGTGCTAGTACGTTGGGGGTCGCAGGGAGGTCCGCTGAAGCTTTCTTT. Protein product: CSASTLGVAGRSAEAFF.

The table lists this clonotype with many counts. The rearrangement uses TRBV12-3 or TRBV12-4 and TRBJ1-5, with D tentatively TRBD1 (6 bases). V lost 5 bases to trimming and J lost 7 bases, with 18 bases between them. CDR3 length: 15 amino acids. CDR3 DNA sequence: TGTGCCAGCAGTCAATCAGACAGGCTAGGACAGCCCCAGCATTTT. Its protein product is CASSQSDRLGQPQHF.

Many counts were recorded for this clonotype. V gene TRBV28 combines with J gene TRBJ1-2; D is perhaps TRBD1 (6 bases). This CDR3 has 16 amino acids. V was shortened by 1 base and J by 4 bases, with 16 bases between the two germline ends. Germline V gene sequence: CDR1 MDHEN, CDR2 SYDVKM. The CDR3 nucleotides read TGTGCCAGCAGTTTATTTTATGAGACAGGAGTCTATGGCTACACCTTC. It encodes CASSLFYETGVYGYTF.

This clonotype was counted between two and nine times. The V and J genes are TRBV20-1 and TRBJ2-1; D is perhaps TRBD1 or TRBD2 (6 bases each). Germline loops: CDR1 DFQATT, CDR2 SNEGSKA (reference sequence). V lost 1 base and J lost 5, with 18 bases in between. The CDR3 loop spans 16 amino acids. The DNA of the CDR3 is TGCAGTGCTAGAGTCACGACGGGGGCCCATCACAATGAGCAGTTCTTC. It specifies CSARVTTGAHHNEQFF.

Written as DNA, the CDR3 is TGTGCCAGCAGTCCAGGGACTAGCGGGAGGGCCCTCTCCTACAATGAGCAGTTCTTC. It encodes CASSPGTSGRALSYNEQFF. V gene TRBV12-3 or TRBV12-4 combines with J gene TRBJ2-1; 16 bases map to TRBD2. CDR3 size: 19 residues. Trimming cost V 5 bases and J 0 bases; bases outside gene matches: 7.

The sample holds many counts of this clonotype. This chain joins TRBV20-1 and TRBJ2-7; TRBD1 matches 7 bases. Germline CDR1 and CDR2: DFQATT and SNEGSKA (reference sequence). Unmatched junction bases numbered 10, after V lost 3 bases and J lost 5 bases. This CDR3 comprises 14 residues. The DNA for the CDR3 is TGCAGTGCTAGTTGGGACAGCTCCTACGACGAGCAGTACTTC. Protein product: CSASWDSSYDEQYF.

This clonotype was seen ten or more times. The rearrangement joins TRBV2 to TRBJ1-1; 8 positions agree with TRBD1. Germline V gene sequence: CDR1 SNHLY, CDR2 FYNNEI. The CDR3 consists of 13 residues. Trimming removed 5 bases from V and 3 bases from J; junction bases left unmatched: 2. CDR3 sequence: CASSSQGDTEAFF. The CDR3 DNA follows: TGTGCCAGCAGTTCACAGGGGGACACTGAAGCTTTCTTT.

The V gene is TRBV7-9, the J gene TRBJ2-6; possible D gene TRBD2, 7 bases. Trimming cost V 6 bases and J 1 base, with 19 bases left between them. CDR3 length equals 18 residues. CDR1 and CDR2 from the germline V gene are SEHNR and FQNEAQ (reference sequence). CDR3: CASRPPGGARSGANVLTF. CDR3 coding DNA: TGTGCCAGCAGACCCCCTGGGGGGGCCCGGTCTGGGGCCAACGTCCTGACTTTC.

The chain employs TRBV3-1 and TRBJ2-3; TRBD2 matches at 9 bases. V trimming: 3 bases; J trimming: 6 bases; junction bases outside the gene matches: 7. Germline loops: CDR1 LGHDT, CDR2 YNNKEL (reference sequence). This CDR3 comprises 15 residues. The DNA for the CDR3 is TGTGCCAGCAGCCATGAACTAGCGGGTCTTGATACGCAGTATTTT. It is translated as CASSHELAGLDTQYF.

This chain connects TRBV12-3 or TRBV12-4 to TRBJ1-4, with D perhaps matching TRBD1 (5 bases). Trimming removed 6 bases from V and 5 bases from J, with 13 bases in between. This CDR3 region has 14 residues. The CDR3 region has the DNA TGTGCCAGCAGATACAGGAGCTTGAATGAAAAACTGTTTTTT. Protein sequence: CASRYRSLNEKLFF.

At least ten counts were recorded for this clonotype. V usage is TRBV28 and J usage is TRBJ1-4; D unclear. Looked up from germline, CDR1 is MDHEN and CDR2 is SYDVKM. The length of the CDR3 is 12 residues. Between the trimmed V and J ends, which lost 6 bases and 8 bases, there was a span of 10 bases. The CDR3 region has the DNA TGTGCCAGCAGAAGATCCACCGAAAAACTGTTTTTT. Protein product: CASRRSTEKLFF.

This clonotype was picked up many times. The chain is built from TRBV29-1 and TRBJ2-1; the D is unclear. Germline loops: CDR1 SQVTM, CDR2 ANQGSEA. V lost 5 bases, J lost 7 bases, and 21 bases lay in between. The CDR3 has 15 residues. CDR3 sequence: CSVTRIHGLGNEQFF. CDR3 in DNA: TGCAGCGTTACGCGGATTCATGGCCTGGGAAATGAGCAGTTCTTC.

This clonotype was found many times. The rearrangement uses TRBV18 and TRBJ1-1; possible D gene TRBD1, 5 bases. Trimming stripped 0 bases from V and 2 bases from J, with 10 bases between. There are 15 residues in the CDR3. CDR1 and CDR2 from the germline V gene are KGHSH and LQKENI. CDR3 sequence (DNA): TGTGCCAGCTCACCACCGGGGACGGGCAACACTGAAGCTTTCTTT. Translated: CASSPPGTGNTEAFF.

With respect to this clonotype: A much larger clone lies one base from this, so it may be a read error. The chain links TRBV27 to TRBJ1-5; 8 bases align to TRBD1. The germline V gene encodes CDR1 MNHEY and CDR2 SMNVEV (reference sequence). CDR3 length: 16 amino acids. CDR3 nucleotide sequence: TGTGCCAGCAAACCCTTGACAGGGGCAGGTAATCAGCACCAGCATTTT. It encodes CASKPLTGAGNQHQHF.

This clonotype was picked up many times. The CDR3 bases are TGCAGCGTTGAAGAACAGGGGAACTATGGCTACACCTTC. Translating it yields CSVEEQGNYGYTF. The genes are TRBV29-1 and TRBJ1-2; 7 bases are a match to TRBD1. The CDR3 is 13 amino acids. Germline lookup yields CDR1 SQVTM and CDR2 ANQGSEA. V shed 0 bases, J shed 2 bases, and the junction held 0 bases outside the gene matches.

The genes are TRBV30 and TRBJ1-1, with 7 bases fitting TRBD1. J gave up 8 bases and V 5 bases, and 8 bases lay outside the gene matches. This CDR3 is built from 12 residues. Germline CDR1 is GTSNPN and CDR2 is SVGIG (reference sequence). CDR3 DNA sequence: TGTGCCTGGGCCAGACAGGGTCGAGAAGCTTTCTTT. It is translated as CAWARQGREAFF. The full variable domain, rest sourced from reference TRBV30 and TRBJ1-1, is SQTIHQWPATLVQPVGSPLSLECTVEGTSNPNLYWYRQAAGRGLQLLFYSVGIGQISSEVPQNLSASRPQDRQFILSSKKLLLSDSGFYLCAWARQGREAFFGQGTRLTVV.

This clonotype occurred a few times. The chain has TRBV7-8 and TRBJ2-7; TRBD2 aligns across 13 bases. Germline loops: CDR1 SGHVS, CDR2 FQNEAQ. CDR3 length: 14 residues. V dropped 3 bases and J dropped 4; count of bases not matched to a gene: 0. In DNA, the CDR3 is TGTGCCAGCAGCTTGACTAGCGGGGGGTACGAGCAGTACTTC. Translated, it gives CASSLTSGGYEQYF.

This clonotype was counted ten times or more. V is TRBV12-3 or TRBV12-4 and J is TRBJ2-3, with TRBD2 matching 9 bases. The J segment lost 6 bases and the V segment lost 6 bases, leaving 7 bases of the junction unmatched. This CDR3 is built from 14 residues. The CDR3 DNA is TGTGCCAGCAGCAATGGGACTAGCCTGGATACGCAGTATTTT. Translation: CASSNGTSLDTQYF.

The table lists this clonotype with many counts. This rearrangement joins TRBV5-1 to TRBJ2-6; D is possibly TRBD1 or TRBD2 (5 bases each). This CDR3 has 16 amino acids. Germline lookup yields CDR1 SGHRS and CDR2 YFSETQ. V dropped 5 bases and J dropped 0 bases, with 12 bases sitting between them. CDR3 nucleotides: TGCGCCAGCAGTCCTGACGGGACCTCTGGGGCCAACGTCCTGACTTTC. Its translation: CASSPDGTSGANVLTF.

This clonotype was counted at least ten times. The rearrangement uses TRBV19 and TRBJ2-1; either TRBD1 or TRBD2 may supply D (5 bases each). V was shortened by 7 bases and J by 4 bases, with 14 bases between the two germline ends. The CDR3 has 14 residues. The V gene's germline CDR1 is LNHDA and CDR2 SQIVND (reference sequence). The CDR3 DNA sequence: TGTGCCAGTAACCGACGGGGACCTTACAATGAGCAGTTCTTC. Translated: CASNRRGPYNEQFF.